The subject of this entry is one T cell receptor beta chain. This sample was taken from a study of blood T cell repertoires in COVID-19. Study-wide background: COVID-19 samples, acute and convalescent, were from the United States, Italy and Spain. PBMCs, B-cell-depleted T cells, or T cells were the source of the cDNA or gDNA that made up the material.

With 4 bases removed from V and 8 bases from J, the gap between germline ends came to 21 bases. Germline CDR1 LNHNV, CDR2 YYDKDF (reference sequence). This CDR3 spans 16 amino acids. Original handling: It was from reference gene primer amplification that nucleated cell counts were estimated. TCRdb's table, derived via immunoSEQ multiplex PCR, lists solely in-frame clones and lacks some. For V, J and clone size, that table is used; D and trimming come from the DNA. In the table there are just under 300,000 clones, approximately 86% of which are singletons. This chain connects TRBV15 to TRBJ2-1; the D gene is possibly TRBD2 (6 bases). The sequenced material came from peripheral blood. This TCR was sampled from a man aged 65-85 years with acute or convalescent COVID-19. The CDR3: CATSIGGSRAVDEQFF. The CDR3 coding sequence is TGTGCCACCAGCATCGGAGGGAGTAGAGCCGTGGATGAGCAGTTCTTC.